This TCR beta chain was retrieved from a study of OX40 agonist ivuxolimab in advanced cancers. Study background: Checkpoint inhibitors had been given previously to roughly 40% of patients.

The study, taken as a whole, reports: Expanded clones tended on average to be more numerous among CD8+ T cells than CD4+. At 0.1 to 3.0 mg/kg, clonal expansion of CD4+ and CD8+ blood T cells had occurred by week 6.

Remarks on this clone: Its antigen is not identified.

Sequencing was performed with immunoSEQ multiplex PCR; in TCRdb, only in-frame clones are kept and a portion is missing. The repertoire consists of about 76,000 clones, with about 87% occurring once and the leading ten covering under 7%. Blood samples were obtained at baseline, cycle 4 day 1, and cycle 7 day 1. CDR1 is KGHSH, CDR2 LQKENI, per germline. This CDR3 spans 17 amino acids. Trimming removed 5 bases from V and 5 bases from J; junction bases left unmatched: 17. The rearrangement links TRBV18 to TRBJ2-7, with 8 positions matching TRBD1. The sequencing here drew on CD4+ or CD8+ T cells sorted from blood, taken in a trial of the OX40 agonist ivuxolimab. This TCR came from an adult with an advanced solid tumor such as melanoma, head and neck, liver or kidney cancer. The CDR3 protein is CASSEKSGGGWRNEQYF. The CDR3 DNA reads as TGTGCCAGCTCAGAAAAGTCAGGGGGCGGCTGGAGGAACGAGCAGTACTTC. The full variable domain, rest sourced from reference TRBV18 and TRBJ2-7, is NAGVMQNPRHLVRRRGQEARLRCSPMKGHSHVYWYRQLPEEGLKFMVYLQKENIIDESGMPKERFSAEFPKEGPSILRIQQVVRGDSAAYFCASSEKSGGGWRNEQYFGPGTRLTVT.